The clone carrying this T cell receptor (beta chain) was picked up a small number of times. Its specificity is unknown. Next came a second PCR, run for about 7 to 12 cycles, which used a sample-barcoded 5' primer along with a J-beta primer mix. MiXCR was run by TCRdb on the 5' RACE reads, yielding one entry per CDR3 protein. The profile shows more than 1.4 million distinct CDR3 sequences, roughly 40% of them singletons. The data were obtained in a study of blood T cells in healthy people across ages. Findings and caveats of the study: PBMCs were not sorted, which prevented a conclusive comparison of naive versus antigen-experienced cells.

The CDR3 totals 12 residues. Looked up from germline, CDR1 is DFQATT and CDR2 is SNEGSKA (reference sequence). The V end lost 6 bases, the J end lost 5 bases, and 13 bases lay between the germline ends. V and J are TRBV20-1 and TRBJ2-5; D is uncertain. The sequencing input was blood. The receptor's source is a woman between 18 and 29 years old in good health. The CDR3 coding sequence is TGCAGTGCCGAAGGGCTTAGGGAGACCCAGTACTTC. Its protein product is CSAEGLRETQYF.